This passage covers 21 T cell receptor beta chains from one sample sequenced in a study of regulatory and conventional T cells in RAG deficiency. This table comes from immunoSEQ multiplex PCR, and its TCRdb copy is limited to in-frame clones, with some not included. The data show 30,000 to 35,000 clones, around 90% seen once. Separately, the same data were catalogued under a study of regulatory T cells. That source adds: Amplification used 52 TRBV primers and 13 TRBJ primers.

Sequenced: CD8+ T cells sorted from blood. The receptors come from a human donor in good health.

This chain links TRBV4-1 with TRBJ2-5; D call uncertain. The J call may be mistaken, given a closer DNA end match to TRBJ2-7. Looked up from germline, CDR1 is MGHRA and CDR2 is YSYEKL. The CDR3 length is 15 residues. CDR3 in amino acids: CASSPLDGSSYEQYF. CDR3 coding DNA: TGCGCCAGCAGCCCTCTCGATGGAAGCTCCTACGAGCAGTACTTC.

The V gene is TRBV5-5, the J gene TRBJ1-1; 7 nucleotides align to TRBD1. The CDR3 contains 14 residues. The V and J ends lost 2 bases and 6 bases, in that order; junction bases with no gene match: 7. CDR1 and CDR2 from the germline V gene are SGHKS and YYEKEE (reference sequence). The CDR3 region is CASSFTGEAAEAFF. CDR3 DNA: TGTGCCAGCAGCTTTACAGGGGAAGCGGCTGAAGCTTTCTTT.

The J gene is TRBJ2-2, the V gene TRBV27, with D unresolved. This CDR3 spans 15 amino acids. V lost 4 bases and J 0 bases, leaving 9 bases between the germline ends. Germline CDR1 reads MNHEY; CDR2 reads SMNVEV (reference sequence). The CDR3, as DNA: TGTGCCAGCAGTTCCCCCGGTGCGAACACCGGGGAGCTGTTTTTT. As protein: CASSSPGANTGELFF.

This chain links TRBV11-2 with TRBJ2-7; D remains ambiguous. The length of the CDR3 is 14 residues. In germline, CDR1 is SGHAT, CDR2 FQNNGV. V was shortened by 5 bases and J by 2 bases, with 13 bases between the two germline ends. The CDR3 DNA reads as TGTGCCAGCAGCCTGGAGTGGGTGGCCTACGAGCAGTACTTC. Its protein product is CASSLEWVAYEQYF.

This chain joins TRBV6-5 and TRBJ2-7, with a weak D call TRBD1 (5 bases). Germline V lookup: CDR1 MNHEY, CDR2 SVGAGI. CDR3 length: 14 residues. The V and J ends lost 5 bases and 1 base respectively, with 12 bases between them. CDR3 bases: TGTGCCAGCAGTAACCCAGGGCAGTCCTACGAGCAGTACTTC. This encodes CASSNPGQSYEQYF.

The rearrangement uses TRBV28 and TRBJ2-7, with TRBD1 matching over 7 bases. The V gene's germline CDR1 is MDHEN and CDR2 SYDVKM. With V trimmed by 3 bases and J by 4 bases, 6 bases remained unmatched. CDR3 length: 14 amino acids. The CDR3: CASSLSGTEYEQYF. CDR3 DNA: TGTGCCAGCAGTTTGTCCGGGACAGAGTACGAGCAGTACTTC. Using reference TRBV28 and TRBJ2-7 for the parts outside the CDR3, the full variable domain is DVKVTQSSRYLVKRTGEKVFLECVQDMDHENMFWYRQDPGLGLRLIYFSYDVKMKEKGDIPEGYSVSREKKERFSLILESASTNQTSMYLCASSLSGTEYEQYFGPGTRLTVT.

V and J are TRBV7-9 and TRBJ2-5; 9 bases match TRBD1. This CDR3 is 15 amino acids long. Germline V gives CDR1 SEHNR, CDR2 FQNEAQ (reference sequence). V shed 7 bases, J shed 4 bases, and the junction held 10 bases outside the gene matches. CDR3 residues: CASTQPTGGTETQYF. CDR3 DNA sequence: TGTGCCAGCACCCAACCGACAGGGGGGACAGAGACCCAGTACTTC.

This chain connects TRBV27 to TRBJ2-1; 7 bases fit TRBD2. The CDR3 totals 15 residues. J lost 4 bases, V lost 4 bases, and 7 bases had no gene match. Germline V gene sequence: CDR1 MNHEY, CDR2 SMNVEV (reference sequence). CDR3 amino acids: CASSYFLADYNEQFF. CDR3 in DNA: TGTGCCAGCAGTTATTTCCTAGCGGATTACAATGAGCAGTTCTTC.

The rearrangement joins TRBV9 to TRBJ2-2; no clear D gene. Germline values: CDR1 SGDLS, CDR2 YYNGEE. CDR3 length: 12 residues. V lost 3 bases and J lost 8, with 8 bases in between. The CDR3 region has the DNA TGTGCCAGCAGCGCTGAGACTGGGGAGCTGTTTTTT. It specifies CASSAETGELFF.

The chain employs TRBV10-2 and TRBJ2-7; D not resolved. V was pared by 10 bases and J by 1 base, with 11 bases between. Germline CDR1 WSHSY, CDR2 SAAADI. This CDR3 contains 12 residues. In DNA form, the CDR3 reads TGCGCCACCCAGTCGGATTCCTACGAGCAGTACTTC. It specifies CATQSDSYEQYF.

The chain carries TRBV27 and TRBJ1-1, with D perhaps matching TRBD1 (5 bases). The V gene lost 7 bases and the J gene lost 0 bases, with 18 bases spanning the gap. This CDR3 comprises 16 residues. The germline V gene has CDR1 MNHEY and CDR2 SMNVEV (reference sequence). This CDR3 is CASKPSPTAMNTEAFF. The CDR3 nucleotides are TGTGCCAGCAAACCGAGCCCGACAGCCATGAACACTGAAGCTTTCTTT.

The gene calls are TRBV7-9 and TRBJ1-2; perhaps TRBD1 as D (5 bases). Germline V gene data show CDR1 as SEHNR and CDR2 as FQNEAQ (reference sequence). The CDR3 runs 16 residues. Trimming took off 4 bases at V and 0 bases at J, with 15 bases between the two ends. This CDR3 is CASSSRGQLANYGYTF. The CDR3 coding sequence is TGTGCCAGCAGCTCGAGGGGCCAACTCGCTAACTATGGCTACACCTTC.

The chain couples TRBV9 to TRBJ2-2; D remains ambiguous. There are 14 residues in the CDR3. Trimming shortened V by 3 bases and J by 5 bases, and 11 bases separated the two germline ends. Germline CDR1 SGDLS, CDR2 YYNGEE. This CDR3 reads CASSAKAATGELFF. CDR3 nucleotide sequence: TGTGCCAGCAGCGCTAAAGCAGCGACCGGGGAGCTGTTTTTT.

The CDR3 region has the DNA TGTGCCAGCAGTTACGGCGAAGCCAATGAGCAGTTCTTC. This gives the protein CASSYGEANEQFF. The V and J genes are TRBV6-5 and TRBJ2-1; no reliable D call. Germline V CDR1 and CDR2: MNHEY, SVGAGI. This CDR3 has 13 amino acids. V gave up 2 bases and J gave up 6 bases, with 8 bases separating them.

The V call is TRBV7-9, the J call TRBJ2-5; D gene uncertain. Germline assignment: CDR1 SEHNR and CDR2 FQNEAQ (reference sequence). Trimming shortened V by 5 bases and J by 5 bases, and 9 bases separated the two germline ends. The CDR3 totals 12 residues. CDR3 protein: CASSQRAETQYF. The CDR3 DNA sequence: TGTGCCAGCAGCCAAAGAGCGGAGACCCAGTACTTC.

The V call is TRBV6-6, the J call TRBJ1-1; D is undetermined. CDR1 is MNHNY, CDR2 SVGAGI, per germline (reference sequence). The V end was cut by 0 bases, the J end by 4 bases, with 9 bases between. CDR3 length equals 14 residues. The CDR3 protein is CASSYSEGPTEAFF. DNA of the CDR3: TGTGCCAGCAGTTACTCAGAAGGGCCCACTGAAGCTTTCTTT.

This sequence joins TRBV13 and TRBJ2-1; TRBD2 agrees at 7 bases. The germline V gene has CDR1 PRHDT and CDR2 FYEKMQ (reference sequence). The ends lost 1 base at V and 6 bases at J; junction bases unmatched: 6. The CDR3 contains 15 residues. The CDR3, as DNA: TGTGCCAGCAGCTTAGATGGGCTAGCGGTCAATGAGCAGTTCTTC. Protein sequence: CASSLDGLAVNEQFF.

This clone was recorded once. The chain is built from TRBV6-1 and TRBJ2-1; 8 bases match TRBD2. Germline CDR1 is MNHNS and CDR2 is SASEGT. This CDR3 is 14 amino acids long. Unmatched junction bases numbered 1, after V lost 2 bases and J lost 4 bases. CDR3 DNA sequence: TGTGCCAGCAGTGAAACGGGGGGGTACAATGAGCAGTTCTTC. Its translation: CASSETGGYNEQFF.

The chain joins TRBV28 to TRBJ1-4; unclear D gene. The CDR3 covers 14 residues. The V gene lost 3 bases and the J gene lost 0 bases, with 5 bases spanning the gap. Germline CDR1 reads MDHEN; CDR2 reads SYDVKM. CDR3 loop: CASSFGTTNEKLFF. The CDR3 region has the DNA TGTGCCAGCAGTTTCGGAACAACTAATGAAAAACTGTTTTTT.

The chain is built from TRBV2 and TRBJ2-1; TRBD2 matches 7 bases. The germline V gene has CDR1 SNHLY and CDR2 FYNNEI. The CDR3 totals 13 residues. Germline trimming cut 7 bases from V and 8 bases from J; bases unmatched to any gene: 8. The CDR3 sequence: CASTEGRGYEQFF. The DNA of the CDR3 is TGTGCCAGCACCGAGGGGAGGGGATATGAGCAGTTCTTC.

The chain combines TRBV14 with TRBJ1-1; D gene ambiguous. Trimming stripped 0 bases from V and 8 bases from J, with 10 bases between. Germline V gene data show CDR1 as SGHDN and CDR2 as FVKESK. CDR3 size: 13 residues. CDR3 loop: CASSQDWEREAFF. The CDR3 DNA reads TGTGCCAGCAGCCAAGATTGGGAACGAGAAGCTTTCTTT. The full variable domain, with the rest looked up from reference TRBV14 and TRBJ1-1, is EAGVTQFPSHSVIEKGQTVTLRCDPISGHDNLYWYRRVMGKEIKFLLHFVKESKQDESGMPNNRFLAERTGGTYSTLKVQPAELEDSGVYFCASSQDWEREAFFGQGTRLTVV.